This TCR beta chain was documented in a study of shared clonotypes between healthy human individuals. About the study: The people who gave samples were a couple of women and a few men aged 18 to 49.

The table came from immunoSEQ multiplex PCR; TCRdb's copy has only in-frame clones and leaves some out. The data show about 490,000 clones, roughly 80% seen once. This clone showed up many times. Germline assignment: CDR1 GTSNPN and CDR2 SVGIG (reference sequence). The CDR3 consists of 14 residues. Unmatched junction bases numbered 5, after V lost 0 bases and J lost 7 bases. This sequence was found in a woman aged 40-49 years in good health. Some clones in this sample may be carry-over from other donors' samples. V and J are TRBV30 and TRBJ2-1; 8 nucleotides agree with TRBD2. Material for sequencing was PBMCs. The CDR3 is CAWSVLAAGNEQFF. The CDR3 DNA sequence: TGTGCCTGGAGTGTACTAGCGGCTGGGAATGAGCAGTTCTTC. The whole variable domain, filled in from reference TRBV30 and TRBJ2-1, reads SQTIHQWPATLVQPVGSPLSLECTVEGTSNPNLYWYRQAAGRGLQLLFYSVGIGQISSEVPQNLSASRPQDRQFILSSKKLLLSDSGFYLCAWSVLAAGNEQFFGPGTRLTVL.